This TCR beta chain emerged from a study of early T cells in non-severe SARS-CoV-2 infection. In the study overall: Chains were unpaired, as sequencing was done on bulk RNA from unsorted whole blood. Broader study findings: Clonotype matching in VDJdb favored anti-spike CD8 responses and did not capture private and CD4 specificities.

The CDR3 consists of 12 residues. Germline V gene sequence: CDR1 SQVTM, CDR2 ANQGSEA. V was clipped by 7 bases and J by 2 bases; unmatched bases: 3. TCRdb re-analysed the 5' RACE reads in MiXCR, keeping a single row per CDR3 protein. The repertoire holds approximately 97,000 distinct CDR3 sequences, with approximately 10% as singletons. This clonotype was observed a handful of times. Its antigen is undetermined. The chain employs TRBV29-1 and TRBJ2-3; 7 bases agree with TRBD1. The receptor comes from an adult who was a healthcare worker with PCR-confirmed SARS-CoV-2 infection or an uninfected control (not recorded which). The input for sequencing was whole blood, taken at baseline. CDR3 amino acids: CSETGYTDTQYF. The DNA of the CDR3 is TGCAGCGAGACAGGGTACACAGATACGCAGTATTTT.